This T cell receptor beta chain was identified in a study of blood T cell repertoires in COVID-19. Study information: Acute and convalescent COVID-19 specimens originated in the United States, Italy and Spain.

Trimming took off 2 bases at V and 5 bases at J, with 12 bases between the two ends. This CDR3 comprises 15 residues. Method: immunoSEQ multiplex PCR; TCRdb's copy keeps in-frame clones and lacks some. The sample includes approximately 40,000 clones, about 91% of them seen just once. The J gene is TRBJ1-4, the V gene TRBV6-7, with a tentative D call TRBD1 (6 bases). TRBV6-7 is an ORF for which the function is uncertain. This receptor was identified in a woman at least 80 years old with acute or convalescent COVID-19. Material for sequencing was peripheral blood. The CDR3 region has the DNA TGTGCCAGCAGTTACCCGGACAGACAGAATGAAAAACTGTTTTTT. Protein product: CASSYPDRQNEKLFF.